These 12 T cell receptor beta chains were sequenced from one sample in a study of beta chain features in type 1 diabetes. The investigators reverse transcribed all of the isolated RNA, so they sequenced expressed TCRB transcripts. Clones were read by immunoSEQ multiplex PCR, and TCRdb kept only the in-frame ones, dropping some. The table lists under 950,000 clones, 17% of them singletons, with 0.023% in the top ten. The sample comprised naive CD4+ T cells from blood. These receptors were collected from a woman aged 18-29 years in good health.

This clone was seen only a few times. The chain couples TRBV11-2 to TRBJ2-1, with D possibly TRBD2 on 6 matching bases. Trimming removed 2 bases from V and 6 bases from J, with 11 bases in between. CDR3 length: 14 amino acids. Germline V gives CDR1 SGHAT, CDR2 FQNNGV. This chain's CDR3 is CASSLRYGGNEQFF. The CDR3 nucleotides read TGTGCCAGCAGCTTACGGTACGGGGGCAATGAGCAGTTCTTC.

V and J are TRBV5-1 and TRBJ2-1; D is ambiguous. The CDR3 runs to 11 residues. Trimming removed 2 bases from V and 8 bases from J, with 5 bases in between. Germline values: CDR1 SGHRS, CDR2 YFSETQ. In DNA form, the CDR3 reads TGCGCCAGCAGCTTCGGCCATGAGCAGTTCTTC. Amino acid sequence: CASSFGHEQFF.

This clone has only a few counts. This chain links TRBV28 with TRBJ2-7, with no clear D. V lost 6 bases and J 3 bases, leaving 24 bases between the germline ends. CDR1 and CDR2 (germline): MDHEN, SYDVKM. The CDR3 is 17 residues long. CDR3 sequence reads: CASSLRARAALDYEQYF. The CDR3 DNA reads TGTGCCAGCAGCCTAAGAGCCCGGGCTGCCCTCGACTACGAGCAGTACTTC. The whole variable domain, filled in from reference TRBV28 and TRBJ2-7, reads DVKVTQSSRYLVKRTGEKVFLECVQDMDHENMFWYRQDPGLGLRLIYFSYDVKMKEKGDIPEGYSVSREKKERFSLILESASTNQTSMYLCASSLRARAALDYEQYFGPGTRLTVT.

V gene TRBV18 combines with J gene TRBJ2-1; 16 nucleotides match TRBD2. The J segment lost 10 bases and the V segment lost 0 bases, leaving 0 bases of the junction unmatched. This CDR3 comprises 15 residues. Germline assignment: CDR1 KGHSH and CDR2 LQKENI. Here the CDR3 DNA reads TGTGCCAGCTCACCACCGGGACTAGCGGGAGGGGAGCAGTTCTTC. Translated, it gives CASSPPGLAGGEQFF.

This sequence joins TRBV2 and TRBJ1-5; 7 bases match TRBD1. CDR1 is SNHLY, CDR2 FYNNEI, per germline. The CDR3 sequence is 13 residues long. After removal of 10 bases from V and 5 bases from J, the junction contained 8 bases not matched to a gene. CDR3 loop: CAIRQGLDQPQHF. CDR3 in DNA: TGTGCCATCCGACAGGGACTGGATCAGCCCCAGCATTTT.

Notes on this clone: Just one base apart from a much larger clone, this may be a read error. Other DNA variants within this sample encode the same CDR3. The gene calls are TRBV9 and TRBJ2-6; 7 bases are a match to TRBD1. V dropped 4 bases and J dropped 2; count of bases not matched to a gene: 3. The CDR3 is made up of 15 amino acids. Per germline, CDR1 SGDLS and CDR2 YYNGEE. The CDR3 DNA is TGTGCCAGCAGCCGCGACAGGGCTGGGGCCAACGTCCTGACTTTC. Protein sequence: CASSRDRAGANVLTF.

This clone has only a few counts. The rearrangement uses TRBV4-2 and TRBJ2-3; TRBD2 might be the D (5 bases). The germline V gene encodes CDR1 LGHNA and CDR2 YNFKEQ. This CDR3 spans 15 amino acids. With 5 bases removed from V and 2 bases from J, the gap between germline ends came to 14 bases. The CDR3 DNA follows: TGTGCCAGCAGCGAACGTCCGGGGTCCACAGATACGCAGTATTTT. Translation: CASSERPGSTDTQYF.

To note about this clone: The sample holds other DNA sequences that translate to the same CDR3. The V and J genes are TRBV6-1 and TRBJ2-6; D is ambiguous. Trimming cost V 6 bases and J 1 base, with 4 bases left between them. The CDR3 is 13 amino acids. Germline loops: CDR1 MNHNS, CDR2 SASEGT. The CDR3 here is CASRVSGANVLTF. The CDR3 DNA reads TGTGCCAGCAGAGTATCTGGGGCCAACGTCCTGACTTTC.

The genes are TRBV7-9 and TRBJ2-3; D is possibly TRBD1 or TRBD2 (6 bases each). Germline values: CDR1 SEHNR, CDR2 FQNEAQ (reference sequence). With 4 bases removed from V and 3 bases from J, the gap between germline ends came to 14 bases. The length of the CDR3 is 15 residues. The CDR3 DNA sequence: TGTGCCAGCAGCTCCCCAGGAGGGGGAACAGATACGCAGTATTTT. Amino acids: CASSSPGGGTDTQYF. Looking up the rest from reference TRBV7-9 and TRBJ2-3 gives the full variable domain: DTGVSQNPRHKITKRGQNVTFRCDPISEHNRLYWYRQTLGQGPEFLTYFQNEAQLEKSRLLSDRFSAERPKGSFSTLEIQRTEQGDSAMYLCASSSPGGGTDTQYFGPGTRLTVL.

This clone turned up a few times. The chain links TRBV18 to TRBJ2-2; D remains ambiguous. Per the germline V gene, CDR1 is KGHSH and CDR2 is LQKENI. V was trimmed by 6 bases and J by 6 bases, leaving 17 bases between them. The CDR3 totals 15 residues. CDR3 nucleotides: TGTGCCAGCTCCCCCACCGACCCCCTGGCCGGGGAGCTGTTTTTT. Translation: CASSPTDPLAGELFF.

In this sample, this clone turned up a few times. The chain couples TRBV6-1 to TRBJ1-4; D is uncertain. Germline V gene lookup returns CDR1 MNHNS and CDR2 SASEGT. V lost 10 bases and J 9 bases, leaving 18 bases between the germline ends. The CDR3 is made up of 13 amino acids. The CDR3 nucleotides read TGTGCCACCACTCATGGGAGGGCACAAAAACTGTTTTTT. This translates into CATTHGRAQKLFF.

The sample holds a few counts of this clone. This specimen includes other DNA sequences encoding the same CDR3. The rearrangement uses TRBV5-1 and TRBJ1-1; a weak D match, TRBD1 (6 bases). The CDR3 sequence is 13 residues long. Germline CDR1 reads SGHRS; CDR2 reads YFSETQ. V lost 1 base to trimming and J lost 4 bases, with 8 bases between them. The CDR3 DNA follows: TGCGCCAGCAGCTTGCAGGGGAGCACTGAAGCTTTCTTT. This gives the protein CASSLQGSTEAFF.